The sequence of this T cell receptor (beta chain) was determined in a study of cytomegalovirus exposure and HLA in healthy donors. The PCR was carried out with 60 Vbeta primers and 13 Jbeta primers. Data came from immunoSEQ multiplex PCR; TCRdb stores just in-frame clones and leaves some out. The table has some 200,000 clones, roughly 72% seen once. Study results and caveats: Earlier analysis yielded a pattern in which most TCR beta V segments were productive about 87% or about 30% of the time. Immune exposure information available was restricted to CMV serostatus.

Concerning this clone itself: Its antigen is unidentified.

V lost 6 bases to trimming and J lost 4 bases; unmatched junction nucleotides: 8. CDR3 length equals 14 residues. Looked up from germline, CDR1 is LNHDA and CDR2 is SQIVND (reference sequence). The sequence derives from a woman aged 25 to 39 in good health and CMV-seropositive. Sequenced sample: PBMCs. The chain carries TRBV19 and TRBJ1-2; 7 nucleotides match TRBD1. The CDR3 protein is CASSLKGQAYGYTF. The CDR3 nucleotides are TGTGCCAGTAGCCTGAAAGGACAGGCCTATGGCTACACCTTC.